This TCR beta chain is drawn from a study of shared clonotypes between healthy human individuals. General study findings and limits: About 5% was the fraction of naive CD4 clonotypes found shared across a few donors.

V dropped 1 base and J dropped 6 bases, with 7 bases sitting between them. Germline V gives CDR1 KGHSH, CDR2 LQKENI. This CDR3 is built from 12 residues. Of note for this clone: Its antigen is currently unknown.

Only in-frame clones appear in the TCRdb table, and some are missing; sequencing was by immunoSEQ multiplex PCR. This table has around 2.1 million clones, approximately 94% appearing once. The chain combines TRBV18 with TRBJ2-7; D call uncertain. This TCR came from a man aged 18 to 29 in good health. The sequenced sample was naive CD4+ T cells sorted from blood. Subset of the sample: CD45RA+ positively selected. CDR3 sequence: CASSPQGSEQYF. DNA for the CDR3: TGTGCCAGCTCACCACAGGGTTCCGAGCAGTACTTC. The variable domain in full, with the rest retrieved from reference TRBV18 and TRBJ2-7, is NAGVMQNPRHLVRRRGQEARLRCSPMKGHSHVYWYRQLPEEGLKFMVYLQKENIIDESGMPKERFSAEFPKEGPSILRIQQVVRGDSAAYFCASSPQGSEQYFGPGTRLTVT.